This entry concerns a single T cell receptor (beta chain). This sample is part of a study of blood T cell repertoires in COVID-19. Original data processing: Amplification from reference gene primers served as the basis for estimated nucleated cell counts. Sequencing used immunoSEQ multiplex PCR; TCRdb keeps in-frame clones, though not all of them. V and J calls and clone size are given by that table; D and trimming were obtained from the DNA. The sample has about 70,000 clones, about 86% seen once. V lost 6 bases and J lost 4; bases outside the gene matches: 8. The CDR3 consists of 14 residues. Germline CDR1 and CDR2: SGHTA and FQGTGA.

Specimen: peripheral blood. The chain has TRBV7-3 and TRBJ1-2; 7 positions match TRBD1. The sequence derives from a man between 65 and 85 years old with active COVID-19. CDR3 protein: CASRRGTVAYGYTF. In nucleotides, the CDR3 is TGTGCCAGCAGGCGCGGGACAGTGGCCTATGGCTACACCTTC.